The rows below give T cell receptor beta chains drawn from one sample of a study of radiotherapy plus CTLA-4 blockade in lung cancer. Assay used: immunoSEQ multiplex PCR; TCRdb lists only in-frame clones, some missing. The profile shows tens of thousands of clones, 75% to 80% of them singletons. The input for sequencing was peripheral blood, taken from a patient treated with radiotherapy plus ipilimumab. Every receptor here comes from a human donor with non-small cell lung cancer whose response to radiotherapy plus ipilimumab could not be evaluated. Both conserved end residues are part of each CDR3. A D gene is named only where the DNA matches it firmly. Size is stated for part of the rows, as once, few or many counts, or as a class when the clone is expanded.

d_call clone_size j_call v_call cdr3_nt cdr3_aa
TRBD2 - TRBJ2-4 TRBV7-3 TGTGCCAGCAGCTCTCTTAGCGGGGGGATTCAGTACTTC CASSSLSGGIQYF
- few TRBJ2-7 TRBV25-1 TGTGCCAGCAGGGTTTCGGGAGTTTCTTACGAGCAGTACTTC CASRVSGVSYEQYF
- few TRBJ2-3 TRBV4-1 TGCGCCAGCAGCCAAGAAAGGTGGGGGGGCACAGATACGCAGTATTTT CASSQERWGGTDTQYF
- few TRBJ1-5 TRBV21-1 TGTGCCAGCAGCAAAGGACAGGGCAAACATCAGCCCCAGCATTTT CASSKGQGKHQPQHF
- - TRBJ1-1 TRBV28 TGTGCCAGCAGCCTAGGGAGGTCTGAAGCTTTCTTT CASSLGRSEAFF
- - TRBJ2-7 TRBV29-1 TGCAGCGTTGTTGACAGAAACTACGAGCAGTACTTC CSVVDRNYEQYF
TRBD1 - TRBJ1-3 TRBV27 TGTGCCAGCAGTGTGACAGGGTCCAACTCTGGAAACACCATATATTTT CASSVTGSNSGNTIYF
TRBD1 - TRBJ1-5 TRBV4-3 TGCGCCAGCAGCCTAACCATAGTCAGGGGGCCTCAGCCCCAGCATTTT CASSLTIVRGPQPQHF
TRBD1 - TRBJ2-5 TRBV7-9 TGTGCCAGCAGCTTTGGACAGGCTTTGGAGACCCAGTACTTC CASSFGQALETQYF
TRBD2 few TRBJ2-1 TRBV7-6 TGTGCCAGCAGCCGACGGACTAGCGGGCGACGGGACAATGAGCAGTTCTTC CASSRRTSGRRDNEQFF